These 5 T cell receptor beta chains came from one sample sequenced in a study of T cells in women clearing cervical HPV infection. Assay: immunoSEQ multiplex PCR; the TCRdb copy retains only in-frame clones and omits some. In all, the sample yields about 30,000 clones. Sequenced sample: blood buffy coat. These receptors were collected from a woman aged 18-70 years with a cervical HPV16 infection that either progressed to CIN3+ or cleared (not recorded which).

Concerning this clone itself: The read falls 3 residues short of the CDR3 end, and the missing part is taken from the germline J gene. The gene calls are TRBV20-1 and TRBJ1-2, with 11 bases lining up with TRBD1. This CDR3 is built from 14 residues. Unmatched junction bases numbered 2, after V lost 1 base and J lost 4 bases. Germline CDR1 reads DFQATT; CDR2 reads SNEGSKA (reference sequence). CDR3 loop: CSARAGTGGYGYTF. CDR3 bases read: TGCAGTGCTAGAGCCGGGACAGGGGGCTATGGC.

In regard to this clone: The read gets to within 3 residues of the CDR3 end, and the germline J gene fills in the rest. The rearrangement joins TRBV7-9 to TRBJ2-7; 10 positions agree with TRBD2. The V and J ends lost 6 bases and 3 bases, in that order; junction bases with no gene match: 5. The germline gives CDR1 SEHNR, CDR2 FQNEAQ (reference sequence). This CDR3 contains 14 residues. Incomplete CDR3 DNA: TGTGCCAGCAGACAAAGCGGGAGGGACTACGAG. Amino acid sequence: CASRQSGRDYE. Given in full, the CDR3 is CASRQSGRDYEQYF.

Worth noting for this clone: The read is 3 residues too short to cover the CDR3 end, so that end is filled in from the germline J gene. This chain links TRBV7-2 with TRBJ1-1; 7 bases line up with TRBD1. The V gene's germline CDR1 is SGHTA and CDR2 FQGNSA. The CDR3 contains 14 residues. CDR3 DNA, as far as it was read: TGTGCCAGCAGCTTAGAGGGGGCGCCCTACGAG. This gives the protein CASSLEGAPYE. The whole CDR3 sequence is CASSLEGAPYEAFF.

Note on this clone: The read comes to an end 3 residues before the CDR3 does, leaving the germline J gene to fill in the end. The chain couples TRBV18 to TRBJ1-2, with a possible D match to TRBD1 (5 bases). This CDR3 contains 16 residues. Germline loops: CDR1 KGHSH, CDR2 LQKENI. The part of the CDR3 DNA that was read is TGTGCCAGCTCACCGGGACTAGCGGGAGTAGCCTACGAC. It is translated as CASSPGLAGVAYD. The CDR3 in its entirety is CASSPGLAGVAYDYTF.

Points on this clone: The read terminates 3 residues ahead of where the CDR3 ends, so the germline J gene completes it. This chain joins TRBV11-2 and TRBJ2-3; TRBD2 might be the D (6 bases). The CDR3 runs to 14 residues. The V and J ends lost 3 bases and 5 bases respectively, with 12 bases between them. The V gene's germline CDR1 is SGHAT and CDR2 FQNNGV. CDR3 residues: CASSFWRDLDTQYF. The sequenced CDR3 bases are TGTGCCAGCAGCTTTTGGCGGGATCTAGATACG.